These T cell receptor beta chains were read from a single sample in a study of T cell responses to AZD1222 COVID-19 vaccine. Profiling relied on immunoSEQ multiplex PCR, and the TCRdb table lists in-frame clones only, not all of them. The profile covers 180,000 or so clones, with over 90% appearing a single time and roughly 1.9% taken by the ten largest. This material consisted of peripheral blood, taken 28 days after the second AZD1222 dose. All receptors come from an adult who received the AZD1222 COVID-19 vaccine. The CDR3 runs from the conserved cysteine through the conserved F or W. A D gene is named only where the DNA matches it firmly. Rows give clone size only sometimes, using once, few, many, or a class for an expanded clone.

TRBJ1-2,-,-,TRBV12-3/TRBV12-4,TGTGCCAGCCGGGGACCCACACACTATGGCTACACCTTC,CASRGPTHYGYTF
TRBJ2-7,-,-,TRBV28,TGTGCCAGCGGGGACCTGGGCGAGCAGTACTTC,CASGDLGEQYF
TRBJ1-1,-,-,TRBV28,TGTGCCAGCTCGGGTCTCGAAGCTTTCTTT,CASSGLEAFF
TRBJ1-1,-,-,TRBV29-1,TGCAGCGTTGAAAGGCCCGGGGGGAGAACTGAAGCTTTCTTT,CSVERPGGRTEAFF
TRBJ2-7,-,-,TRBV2,TGTGCCAGCAGTGTACGCCGGGACTTAGCCTACGAGCAGTACTTC,CASSVRRDLAYEQYF
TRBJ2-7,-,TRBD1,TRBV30,TGTGCCTGGCTAGACAGGGAGAGATCCTACGAGCAGTACTTC,CAWLDRERSYEQYF
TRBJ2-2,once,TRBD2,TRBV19,TGTGCCAGTAGTCCATGGACTAGCGGGAGTCACACCGGGGAGCTGTTTTTT,CASSPWTSGSHTGELFF
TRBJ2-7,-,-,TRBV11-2,TGTGCCAGCAGCTTAGCTATAGGGGCAACCTACGAGCAGTACTTC,CASSLAIGATYEQYF
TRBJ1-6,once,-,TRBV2,TGTGCCAGCAGTGACAGAAATTCACCCCTCCACTTT,CASSDRNSPLHF
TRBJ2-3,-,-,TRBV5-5,TGTGCCAGCAGCTTACCCGGAGGCGGCACAGATACGCAGTATTTT,CASSLPGGGTDTQYF
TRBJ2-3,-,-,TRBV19,TGTGCCAGTAGTACCCGGCGGACAGATACGCAGTATTTT,CASSTRRTDTQYF
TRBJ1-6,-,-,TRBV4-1,TGCGCCAGCAGCTACCTGACAGGCGATAATTCACCCCTCCACTTT,CASSYLTGDNSPLHF
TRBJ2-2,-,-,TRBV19,TGTGCCAGTAGTATGTTGGGGGAGCTGTTTTTT,CASSMLGELFF
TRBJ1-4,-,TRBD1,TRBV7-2,TGTGCCAGCAGCTTAGTTTTCGACAGGGGAATTAATGAAAAACTGTTTTTT,CASSLVFDRGINEKLFF
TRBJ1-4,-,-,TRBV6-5,TGTGCCAGCAGGTCGGCAGCAACTAATGAAAAACTGTTTTTT,CASRSAATNEKLFF
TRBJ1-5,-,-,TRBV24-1,TGTGCCACCCGCGACTTATATAGCAATCAGCCCCAGCATTTT,CATRDLYSNQPQHF
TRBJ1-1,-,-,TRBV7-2,TGTGCCAGCAGCTTAGTTTGGAACCTGAACACTGAAGCTTTCTTT,CASSLVWNLNTEAFF
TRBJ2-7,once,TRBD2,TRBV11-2,TGTGCCAGCAGCTTACCGGGGGGCTACGAGCAGTACTTC,CASSLPGGYEQYF
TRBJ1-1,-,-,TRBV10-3,TGTGCCATCAGTCGGGCCGGTATTGGGGAAGCTTTCTTT,CAISRAGIGEAFF
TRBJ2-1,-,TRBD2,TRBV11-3,TGTGCCAGCAGCTTAGAGGGAGGGGAATACAATGAGCAGTTCTTC,CASSLEGGEYNEQFF
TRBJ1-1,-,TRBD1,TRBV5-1,TGCGCCAGCAGCTTGGCAGGGGGTCTCACTGAAGCTTTCTTT,CASSLAGGLTEAFF
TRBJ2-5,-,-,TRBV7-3,TGTGCCAGCAGCTTAATGGTGGGGAGCCAAGAGACCCAGTACTTC,CASSLMVGSQETQYF
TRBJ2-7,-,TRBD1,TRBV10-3,TGTGCCATCAGGGTAGGACAGGGATCCTACGAGCAGTACTTC,CAIRVGQGSYEQYF
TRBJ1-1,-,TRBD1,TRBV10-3,TGTGCCATCAAATTCCGACAGGGCGGAAACACTGAAGCTTTCTTT,CAIKFRQGGNTEAFF
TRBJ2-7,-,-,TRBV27,TGTGCCAGCAGAATGAATCGGCAGACCTACGAGCAGTACTTC,CASRMNRQTYEQYF
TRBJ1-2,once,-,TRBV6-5,TGTGCCAGCACCAACCCGGCGGGGAACTATGGCTACACCTTC,CASTNPAGNYGYTF
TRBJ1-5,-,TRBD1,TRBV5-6,TGTGCCAGCAGCAAGACAGGGGTAGGCCAGCCCCAGCATTTT,CASSKTGVGQPQHF
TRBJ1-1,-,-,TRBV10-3,TGTGCCATCCGGCAGGGGTACAACACTGAAGCTTTCTTT,CAIRQGYNTEAFF
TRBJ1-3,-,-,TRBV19,TGTGCCAGTAATGCGAGATCGGTACCTACATCTGGAAACACCATATATTTT,CASNARSVPTSGNTIYF
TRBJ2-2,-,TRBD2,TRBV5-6,TGTGCCAGCAGCTTGGTTGTGACTAGCCCCGGGGAGCTGTTTTTT,CASSLVVTSPGELFF
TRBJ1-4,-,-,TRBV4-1,TGCGCCAGCAGCCAAGCTACGAGTACCTGGGAAAAACTGTTTTTT,CASSQATSTWEKLFF
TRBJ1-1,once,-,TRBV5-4,TGTGCCAGCAGCTGGAGACAGACCACAAACACTGAAGCTTTCTTT,CASSWRQTTNTEAFF
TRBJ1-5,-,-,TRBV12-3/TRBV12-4,TGTGCCAGCGCAACAGGGCGCAATCAGCCCCAGCATTTT,CASATGRNQPQHF
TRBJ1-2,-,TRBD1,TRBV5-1,TGCGCCAGCAGCTTGACGTCAGGGGGCTATGGCTACACCTTC,CASSLTSGGYGYTF
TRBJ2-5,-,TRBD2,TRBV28,TGTGCCAGCAGCGGGGGGGGGACTAGCGGGAACACAGAGACCCAGTACTTC,CASSGGGTSGNTETQYF
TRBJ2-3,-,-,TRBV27,TGTGCCAGCAGTTCCGGGACAACTAGCACAGATACGCAGTATTTT,CASSSGTTSTDTQYF
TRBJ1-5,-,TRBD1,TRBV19,TGTGCCAGTCGACAGGGGGCCGGCAATCAGCCCCAGCATTTT,CASRQGAGNQPQHF
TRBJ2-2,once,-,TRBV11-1,TGTGCCAGCAGCTTAAAACAGGCGAAGGGGACCGGGGAGCTGTTTTTT,CASSLKQAKGTGELFF
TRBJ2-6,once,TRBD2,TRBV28,TGTGCCAGCAGCATCGGACTAGCGGACTCTGGGGCCAACGTCCTGACTTTC,CASSIGLADSGANVLTF
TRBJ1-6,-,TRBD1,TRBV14,TGTGCCAGCAGCCTAAGACAGGGTGGCAATTCACCCCTCCACTTT,CASSLRQGGNSPLHF
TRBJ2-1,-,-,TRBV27,TGTGCCAGCAGTTTAGATGGGGCAGTGGCCACTTACAATGAGCAGTTCTTC,CASSLDGAVATYNEQFF
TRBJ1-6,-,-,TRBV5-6,TGTGCCAGCAGCTATGTGGGGTCGGATTCACCCCTCCACTTT,CASSYVGSDSPLHF
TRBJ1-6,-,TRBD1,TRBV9,TGTGCCAGCAGCCGCTTCGGACAGGTTAATTCACCCCTCCACTTT,CASSRFGQVNSPLHF
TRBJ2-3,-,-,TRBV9,TGTGCCAGCAGCGTAGAAGGGGCTTACACAGATACGCAGTATTTT,CASSVEGAYTDTQYF
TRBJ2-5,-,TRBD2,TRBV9,TGTGCCAGCAGCGTAGCCCCCGGGACTAGCGGAGAGACCCAGTACTTC,CASSVAPGTSGETQYF
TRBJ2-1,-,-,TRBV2,TGTGCCAGCATCCTCGGAACCCCCATAAGCTCCTACAATGAGCAGTTCTTC,CASILGTPISSYNEQFF
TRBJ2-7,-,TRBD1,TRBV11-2,TGTGCCAGCAGCCTGCGGCGGGGACAGGGCTACGAGCAGTACTTC,CASSLRRGQGYEQYF
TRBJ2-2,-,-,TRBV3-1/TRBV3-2,TGTGCCAGCAGCCAAGATATACTAGCCTTCTCGAACACCGGGGAGCTGTTTTTT,CASSQDILAFSNTGELFF
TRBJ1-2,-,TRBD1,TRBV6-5,TGTGCCAGCAGTTCGGGACAGGGTGAGGGCTACACCTTC,CASSSGQGEGYTF
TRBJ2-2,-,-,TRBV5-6,TGTGCCAGCAGCTTCCTAGCCGAAACCGGGGAGCTGTTTTTT,CASSFLAETGELFF
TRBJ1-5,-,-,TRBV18,TGTGCCAGCTCACCAGGGGGCTCGCAGCCCCAGCATTTT,CASSPGGSQPQHF
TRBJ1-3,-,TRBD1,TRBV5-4,TGTGCCAGCAGCTTGGCCGGGACAGCACTCTCTGGAAACACCATATATTTT,CASSLAGTALSGNTIYF
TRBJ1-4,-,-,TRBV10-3,TGTGCCTCTAGAACTGGGGGTAGTGAAAAACTGTTTTTT,CASRTGGSEKLFF